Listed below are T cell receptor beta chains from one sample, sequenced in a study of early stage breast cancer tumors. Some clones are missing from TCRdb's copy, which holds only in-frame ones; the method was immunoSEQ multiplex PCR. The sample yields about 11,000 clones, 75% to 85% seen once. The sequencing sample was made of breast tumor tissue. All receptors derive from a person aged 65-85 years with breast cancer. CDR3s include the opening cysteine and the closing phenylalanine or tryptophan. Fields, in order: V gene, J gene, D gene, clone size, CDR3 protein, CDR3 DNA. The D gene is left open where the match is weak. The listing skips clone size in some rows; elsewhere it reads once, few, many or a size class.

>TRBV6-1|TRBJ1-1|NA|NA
CASSERGSLNTEAFF
TGTGCCAGCAGTGAAAGAGGCAGCCTTAACACTGAAGCTTTCTTT
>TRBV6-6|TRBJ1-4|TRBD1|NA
CASSGRDRGQYEKLFF
TGTGCCAGCAGTGGACGGGACAGGGGGCAGTATGAAAAACTGTTTTTT
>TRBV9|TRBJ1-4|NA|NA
CASSVGGEEPNEKLFF
TGTGCCAGCAGCGTAGGAGGGGAGGAACCTAATGAAAAACTGTTTTTT
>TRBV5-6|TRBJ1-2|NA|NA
CASSLGQLFNYGYTF
TGTGCCAGCAGCTTAGGACAACTCTTTAACTATGGCTACACCTTC
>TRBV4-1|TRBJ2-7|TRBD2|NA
CASSERSGSSYEQYF
TGCGCCAGCAGCGAGCGAAGCGGGAGCTCCTACGAGCAGTACTTC
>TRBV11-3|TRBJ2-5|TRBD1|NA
CASSSGQGKTQYF
TGTGCCAGCAGCTCGGGACAGGGGAAGACCCAGTACTTC
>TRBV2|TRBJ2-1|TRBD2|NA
CARTWAGRNVNEQFF
TGTGCCAGGACGTGGGCCGGGAGGAACGTGAATGAGCAGTTCTTC
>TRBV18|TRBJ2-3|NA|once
CASSLHFTDTQYF
TGTGCCAGCTCTTTGCACTTCACAGATACGCAGTATTTT
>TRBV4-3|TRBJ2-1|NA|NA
CASSQEVIGAPTLYNEQFF
TGCGCCAGCAGCCAAGAGGTAATAGGGGCCCCTACCTTATACAATGAGCAGTTCTTC
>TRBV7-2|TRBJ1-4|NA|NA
CASSLWGGSNEKLFF
TGTGCCAGCAGCTTATGGGGGGGATCTAATGAAAAACTGTTTTTT
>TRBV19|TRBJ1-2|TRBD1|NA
CATSVGQGSHGYTF
TGTGCCACCTCCGTGGGACAGGGCTCTCATGGCTACACCTTC